This is a list of T cell receptor beta chains from one sample in a study of T cells in Graves' hyperthyroidism and ophthalmopathy. MiXCR was run by TCRdb on the multiplex PCR reads, yielding one entry per CDR3 protein. The table includes 300,000 to 450,000 distinct CDR3 sequences, roughly 13% detected once. Sample: blood. These receptor sequences come from a woman aged 55-69 years with Graves' hyperthyroidism. The conserved cysteine and the conserved F or W are not part of the CDR3 here. The order of the fields is CDR3 length, J gene, V gene, CDR3 protein.

CDR3 length: 13
J gene: TRBJ2-3
V gene: TRBV20-1
CDR3 protein: SAPLAGSGTDTQY

CDR3 length: 14
J gene: TRBJ1-1
V gene: TRBV15
CDR3 protein: ATSRGWRTENTEAF

CDR3 length: 11
J gene: TRBJ2-7
V gene: TRBV6-1
CDR3 protein: ATSQANSYEQY

CDR3 length: 15
J gene: TRBJ2-3
V gene: TRBV4-1
CDR3 protein: ASSPRGAESYTDTQY

CDR3 length: 17
J gene: TRBJ2-2
V gene: TRBV2
CDR3 protein: ASTTRAPGQLFLWGELF

CDR3 length: 10
J gene: TRBJ1-1
V gene: TRBV7-8
CDR3 protein: ASTGSNAEAF

CDR3 length: 12
J gene: TRBJ1-4
V gene: TRBV3-1
CDR3 protein: ASGKDRGDEKLF

CDR3 length: 13
J gene: TRBJ2-7
V gene: TRBV11-2
CDR3 protein: ASSLDRDRVYEQY

CDR3 length: 11
J gene: TRBJ1-1
V gene: TRBV20-1
CDR3 protein: SARFPSNTEAF

CDR3 length: 14
J gene: TRBJ1-6
V gene: TRBV14
CDR3 protein: ASSQYPDRYNSPLH

CDR3 length: 14
J gene: TRBJ2-1
V gene: TRBV18
CDR3 protein: ASSPPGLAGINEQF

CDR3 length: 14
J gene: TRBJ2-3
V gene: TRBV11-2
CDR3 protein: ASSSAQGRRTDTQY

CDR3 length: 13
J gene: TRBJ2-3
V gene: TRBV27
CDR3 protein: ASSLWWGRTDTQY

CDR3 length: 17
J gene: TRBJ1-6
V gene: TRBV6-5
CDR3 protein: ASSYADPRAGSYNSPLH

CDR3 length: 13
J gene: TRBJ1-1
V gene: TRBV5-1
CDR3 protein: ASSLDRQDGPEAF

CDR3 length: 13
J gene: TRBJ2-7
V gene: TRBV5-1
CDR3 protein: ASSFIAESSYEQY

CDR3 length: 12
J gene: TRBJ2-7
V gene: TRBV24-1
CDR3 protein: ATQWGYRSYEQY

CDR3 length: 13
J gene: TRBJ1-3
V gene: TRBV30
CDR3 protein: AWSVPTFSGNTIY

CDR3 length: 12
J gene: TRBJ2-7
V gene: TRBV14
CDR3 protein: ASSQAGTLGEQY

CDR3 length: 12
J gene: TRBJ1-6
V gene: TRBV7-9
CDR3 protein: ASSNGFLNSPLH

CDR3 length: 12
J gene: TRBJ2-3
V gene: TRBV20-1
CDR3 protein: SARPGRRTDTQY

CDR3 length: 6
J gene: TRBJ1-1
V gene: TRBV2
CDR3 protein: ASSEAF

CDR3 length: 14
J gene: TRBJ2-6
V gene: TRBV7-9
CDR3 protein: ASRILRGSGANVLT

CDR3 length: 13
J gene: TRBJ1-4
V gene: TRBV12-3/TRBV12-4
CDR3 protein: ASSSRTETNEKLF

CDR3 length: 13
J gene: TRBJ1-5
V gene: TRBV11-2
CDR3 protein: ASSQGGWGNQPQH

CDR3 length: 19
J gene: TRBJ2-7
V gene: TRBV7-9
CDR3 protein: ASSLSLTKPRTRATNYEQY

CDR3 length: 14
J gene: TRBJ2-5
V gene: TRBV11-3
CDR3 protein: ASSFRGGGGQETQY

CDR3 length: 13
J gene: TRBJ1-2
V gene: TRBV11-2
CDR3 protein: ASSLEGPLSYGYT

CDR3 length: 12
J gene: TRBJ2-5
V gene: TRBV11-3
CDR3 protein: ASSRGTYQETQY

CDR3 length: 13
J gene: TRBJ2-7
V gene: TRBV6-1
CDR3 protein: ASSNPRQARYEQY

CDR3 length: 12
J gene: TRBJ2-7
V gene: TRBV28
CDR3 protein: ASSLATGVTEQY

CDR3 length: 13
J gene: TRBJ2-5
V gene: TRBV12-3/TRBV12-4
CDR3 protein: ASSLGTSGRKTQY

CDR3 length: 13
J gene: TRBJ2-7
V gene: TRBV11-2
CDR3 protein: ASSDPRGGENEQY